These T cell receptor beta chains were read from a single sample in a study of T-cell reconstitution after alpha-beta-depleted transplantation in children. TCRdb independently ran MiXCR on the PCR reads; one entry per CDR3 protein. Counted here are around 200,000 distinct CDR3 sequences, approximately 8% occurring once; the ten biggest clones make up approximately 34%. The starting material was PBMCs, mostly from graft donor cells, obtained 360 days after TCRalphabeta/CD19-depleted stem cell transplant. These receptors were collected from a male patient aged 2-15 years who had a stem cell transplant for acute myeloid leukemia, so the T cells may come from the graft donor. Each CDR3 is given with its conserved first and last residue. A D gene is named only where the DNA matches it firmly. Clone sizes are given selectively: once, few, many, or a class where the clone is expanded.

CDR3aa,CDR3nt,d_gene,abundance,v_gene,j_gene
CASSLRAERGRSYNEQFF,TGTGCCAGCAGCTTGAGGGCCGAGAGGGGGCGCTCCTACAATGAGCAGTTCTTC,TRBD1,.,TRBV11-1,TRBJ2-1
CAMGPGRIYNEQFF,TGTGCCATGGGCCCCGGACGGATCTACAATGAGCAGTTCTTC,.,once,TRBV28,TRBJ2-1
CASSPSGASVTGELFF,TGTGCCAGCTCACCATCCGGGGCGTCGGTCACCGGGGAGCTGTTTTTT,.,few,TRBV18,TRBJ2-2
CASSFTSGRQETQYF,TGTGCCAGCAGCTTCACTAGCGGGCGACAAGAGACCCAGTACTTC,TRBD2,.,TRBV7-9,TRBJ2-5
CASSQAQDGYEQYF,TGCGCCAGCAGCCAAGCCCAGGACGGGTACGAGCAGTACTTC,.,many,TRBV4-1,TRBJ2-7
CASSLGLAGPEINEQFF,TGTGCCAGCAGCTTAGGACTAGCGGGCCCCGAGATCAATGAGCAGTTCTTC,TRBD2,many,TRBV7-9,TRBJ2-1
CASSRGTGPSQPQHF,TGTGCCAGCAGTCGGGGGACAGGGCCAAGTCAGCCCCAGCATTTT,TRBD1,many,TRBV12-3/TRBV12-4,TRBJ1-5
CASRAPYEQYF,TGTGCCAGCAGAGCCCCCTACGAGCAGTACTTC,.,many,TRBV2,TRBJ2-7
CSDPTGRGNQPQHF,TGCAGCGACCCAACAGGGAGGGGCAATCAGCCCCAGCATTTT,.,few,TRBV29-1,TRBJ1-5
CASSTRQGMGETQYF,TGCGCCAGCAGCACAAGACAGGGTATGGGGGAGACCCAGTACTTC,TRBD1,.,TRBV5-1,TRBJ2-5
CASSLGSGYYNEQFF,TGTGCTAGCAGCTTAGGTAGCGGATACTACAATGAGCAGTTCTTC,.,few,TRBV7-7,TRBJ2-1
CASSNLGKGANTIYF,TGTGCCAGCAGCAACCTGGGGAAGGGGGCGAACACCATATATTTT,TRBD1,many,TRBV9,TRBJ1-3
CASSLDEYNEQFF,TGTGCCAGCAGCTTAGACGAATACAATGAGCAGTTCTTC,.,many,TRBV11-2,TRBJ2-1
CASSQVAEETQYF,TGTGCCAGCAGCCAAGTGGCAGAAGAGACCCAGTACTTC,.,many,TRBV4-2,TRBJ2-5
CASSHQTGVEAFF,TGTGCCAGCAGCCACCAGACAGGGGTGGAAGCTTTCTTT,TRBD1,many,TRBV5-5,TRBJ1-1
CASSPPDRGMYNEQFF,TGCGCCAGCAGCCCGCCGGACAGGGGAATGTACAATGAGCAGTTCTTC,TRBD1,.,TRBV5-1,TRBJ2-1
CASSPDRDTYNEQFF,TGTGCCAGCAGTCCAGACAGGGACACCTACAATGAGCAGTTCTTC,TRBD1,many,TRBV28,TRBJ2-1
CASSQGRRALQPQHF,TGTGCCAGCTCCCAAGGTCGAAGGGCCTTACAGCCCCAGCATTTT,.,many,TRBV21-1,TRBJ1-5
CASSQPRQSPLHF,TGTGCCAGCAGCCAACCGCGACAGTCACCCCTCCACTTT,.,few,TRBV3-1,TRBJ1-6
CSVSDSYEQYF,TGCAGCGTTTCGGACAGCTACGAGCAGTACTTC,.,many,TRBV29-1,TRBJ2-7
CSASSERGTDTQYF,TGCAGTGCTAGTTCCGAACGGGGCACAGATACGCAGTATTTT,.,many,TRBV20-1,TRBJ2-3
CASGLVNGDEQFF,TGTGCTAGTGGTTTGGTAAACGGAGATGAGCAGTTCTTC,.,.,TRBV12-5,TRBJ2-1
CASSLEGGNGYTF,TGTGCCAGCAGCTTAGAGGGAGGGAACGGCTACACCTTC,.,few,TRBV7-2,TRBJ1-2
CASSLYGVGYTF,TGCGCCAGCAGCTTGTACGGGGTTGGCTACACCTTC,.,few,TRBV5-1,TRBJ1-2
CAGGVRGHYGYTF,TGTGCCGGCGGGGTCAGGGGACACTATGGCTACACCTTC,.,few,TRBV10-3,TRBJ1-2
CSAPEWGLAGAEGETQYF,TGCAGTGCTCCCGAGTGGGGACTAGCGGGAGCGGAGGGGGAGACCCAGTACTTC,TRBD2,.,TRBV20-1,TRBJ2-5
CASSLTRRETQYF,TGTGCCAGCAGTTTGACTAGACGGGAGACCCAGTACTTC,.,many,TRBV12-3/TRBV12-4,TRBJ2-5